This TCR beta chain was recovered during a study of human T cells and chemical hapten exposure. At the level of the study: TCR yields per sample varied, mainly owing to small pooled library volume differences. General observations from the study: Compared with pre-sensitization or healthy control sets, expanded TCRs clustered more.

Regarding time point: patch test 1, 2 weeks after DPC sensitization. Treatment meaning: therapeutic diphenylcyclopropenone sensitization with weekly scalp DPC. This clonotype was seen only a few times. Its antigen is unknown. TCRdb re-called the RACE reads through MiXCR, storing one row per CDR3 protein. The sample has 100,000 to 150,000 distinct CDR3 sequences, roughly an eighth seen once. Trimming removed 1 base from V and 4 bases from J, with 3 bases in between. Germline CDR1 and CDR2: SGHNT and YYREEE (reference sequence). This CDR3 contains 12 residues. The TCR sequence derives from a man younger than 35 with alopecia areata. Some clones in this sample may be carry-over from other donors' samples. The J gene is TRBJ2-1, the V gene TRBV5-4; no clear D. Sequencing used whole blood, obtained in connection with sensitization to the hapten diphenylcyclopropenone (DPC). This CDR3 is CASSLSYNEQFF. CDR3 in DNA: TGTGCCAGCAGCTTGAGTTACAATGAGCAGTTCTTC.